The 25 T cell receptor beta chains reported below all come from one sample, sequenced in a study of cytomegalovirus exposure and HLA in healthy donors. This PCR relied on a set of 60 Vbeta primers and 13 Jbeta primers. Sequenced by immunoSEQ multiplex PCR; TCRdb stores in-frame clones only, minus some. Of approximately 200,000 clones listed, approximately 88% were seen once; the top ten hold around 0.25%. Specimen: PBMCs. Receptors were obtained from a boy aged 10-17 years in good health and CMV-seronegative.

Only a few counts were recorded for this clone. The chain joins TRBV5-1 to TRBJ1-3; D call uncertain. The V gene's germline CDR1 is SGHRS and CDR2 YFSETQ. The CDR3 has 15 amino acids. V shed 4 bases and J shed 1 base, with 12 bases lying between them. CDR3 amino acids: CASSPDTGSGNTIYF. CDR3 bases: TGCGCCAGCAGCCCCGACACCGGTTCTGGAAACACCATATATTTT.

The V gene is TRBV30, the J gene TRBJ1-1, with 9 bases lining up with TRBD1. V lost 8 bases, J lost 11 bases, and 9 bases stayed unmatched. Germline assignment: CDR1 GTSNPN and CDR2 SVGIG (reference sequence). This CDR3 comprises 11 residues. CDR3 amino acids: CAREQGARAFF. The CDR3 region has the DNA TGTGCCCGAGAACAGGGGGCAAGGGCTTTCTTT.

This clone was counted once. The V gene is TRBV29-1, the J gene TRBJ2-7; the match to TRBD2 covers 9 bases. The CDR3 runs 14 residues. Trimming at V came to 1 base and at J to 3 bases, leaving 4 bases not matched to a gene. Germline-derived CDR1 and CDR2 are SQVTM and ANQGSEA. The CDR3 DNA is TGCAGCGTTGAAGGCGGGGGGGCCCTCTACGAGCAGTACTTC. Residues: CSVEGGGALYEQYF.

The chain carries TRBV7-2 and TRBJ1-2, with D hard to call. CDR3 length: 14 residues. Germline V CDR1 and CDR2: SGHTA, FQGNSA. Trimming shortened V by 0 bases and J by 7 bases, and 12 bases separated the two germline ends. CDR3 sequence: CASSLAGSRIGYTF. CDR3 bases: TGTGCCAGCAGCTTAGCAGGGAGCCGCATTGGCTACACCTTC.

The V call is TRBV10-3, the J call TRBJ2-1; 11 bases align to TRBD2. Germline-derived CDR1 and CDR2 are ENHRY and SYGVKD. The V gene end was trimmed by 0 bases and the J gene end by 7 bases; junction bases not matched to a gene: 8. This CDR3 is 17 amino acids long. The CDR3 is CAISESRLAGSGNEQFF. CDR3 nucleotides: TGTGCCATCAGTGAGTCCAGACTAGCGGGAAGCGGGAATGAGCAGTTCTTC.

The rearrangement links TRBV25-1 to TRBJ2-1; D gene uncertain. Germline CDR1 and CDR2: MGHDK and SYGVNS. Trimming shortened V by 6 bases and J by 5 bases, and 11 bases separated the two germline ends. This CDR3 is 13 amino acids long. CDR3 sequence reads: CASRGLVHNEQFF. The CDR3 DNA sequence: TGTGCCAGCAGGGGCTTAGTCCACAATGAGCAGTTCTTC.

The chain links TRBV6-5 to TRBJ2-1; TRBD1 aligns across 7 bases. J lost 5 bases, V lost 0 bases, and 4 bases had no gene match. Germline loops: CDR1 MNHEY, CDR2 SVGAGI. The CDR3 contains 15 residues. Here the CDR3 reads CASSYSGTVNNEQFF. Here the CDR3 DNA reads TGTGCCAGCAGTTACTCCGGGACAGTTAACAATGAGCAGTTCTTC.

This clone was observed a handful of times. The J gene is TRBJ1-6, the V gene TRBV7-8, with unresolved D. The V end was cut by 1 base, the J end by 13 bases, with 11 bases between. Per the germline V gene, CDR1 is SGHVS and CDR2 is FQNEAQ. The CDR3 spans 13 residues. The CDR3 region is CASSLVTAGPLHF. As DNA, the CDR3 is TGTGCCAGCAGCTTAGTCACGGCCGGGCCCCTCCACTTT.

The rearrangement joins TRBV6-5 to TRBJ2-1, with D tentatively TRBD1 (5 bases). Germline V lookup: CDR1 MNHEY, CDR2 SVGAGI. CDR3 length: 15 amino acids. V shed 2 bases and J shed 10 bases, with 18 bases lying between them. The CDR3 DNA reads TGTGCCAGCAGTTACCTGAGGCAGGGCGGCGTGGAGCAGTTCTTC. Translated: CASSYLRQGGVEQFF.

The chain uses TRBV11-1 and TRBJ1-6, with 8 nucleotides matching TRBD1. Looked up from germline, CDR1 is SGHAT and CDR2 is FQDESV (reference sequence). This CDR3 contains 14 residues. Germline trimming cut 3 bases from V and 6 bases from J; bases unmatched to any gene: 1. The CDR3 DNA sequence: TGTGCCAGCAGCTTGGACAGGGCTAATTCACCCCTCCACTTT. Amino acids: CASSLDRANSPLHF.

The chain couples TRBV5-5 to TRBJ1-1; D gene unclear. Germline V lookup: CDR1 SGHKS, CDR2 YYEKEE (reference sequence). V lost 4 bases to trimming and J lost 3 bases, with 16 bases between them. The CDR3 consists of 15 residues. The CDR3 loop reads CASSPRGFMDTEAFF. The CDR3 DNA reads as TGTGCCAGCAGCCCCCGAGGGTTTATGGACACTGAAGCTTTCTTT.

The V and J genes are TRBV7-6 and TRBJ1-3; TRBD1 agrees at 7 bases. The CDR3 runs 16 residues. The germline CDR1 and CDR2 sequences are SGHVS and FNYEAQ. Unmatched junction bases numbered 3, after V lost 0 bases and J lost 1 base. This chain's CDR3 is CASSLAPGGSGNTIYF. The CDR3 region has the DNA TGTGCCAGCAGCTTAGCCCCAGGGGGTTCTGGAAACACCATATATTTT.

V gene TRBV6-5 combines with J gene TRBJ2-3; D not certain. CDR3 length: 15 amino acids. V was trimmed by 0 bases and J by 3 bases, leaving 10 bases between them. From germline, CDR1 is MNHEY and CDR2 SVGAGI. The CDR3 DNA is TGTGCCAGCAGTTACTCCTACCAACCTACAGATACGCAGTATTTT. Its translation is CASSYSYQPTDTQYF.

V is TRBV10-3 and J is TRBJ1-3; 9 nucleotides agree with TRBD1. The CDR3 sequence is 12 residues long. V dropped 8 bases and J dropped 4; count of bases not matched to a gene: 0. CDR1 is ENHRY and CDR2 is SYGVKD in the germline V gene. The CDR3 here is CAIGTGGNTIYF. The CDR3 DNA is TGTGCCATCGGGACAGGGGGAAACACCATATATTTT.

This sequence joins TRBV9 and TRBJ2-5; the match to TRBD1 covers 8 bases. The CDR3 has 17 residues. V lost 2 bases, J lost 1 base, and 10 bases stayed unmatched. Germline CDR1 reads SGDLS; CDR2 reads YYNGEE. CDR3 residues: CASSVSHGQGIQETQYF. The CDR3 bases are TGTGCCAGCAGCGTCTCTCACGGACAGGGAATCCAAGAGACCCAGTACTTC.

The rearrangement uses TRBV4-2 and TRBJ2-7; 7 nucleotides agree with TRBD2. Trimming took 0 bases from V and 1 from J; bases not matched to a gene: 3. From germline, CDR1 is LGHNA and CDR2 YNFKEQ. The CDR3 loop spans 15 amino acids. This CDR3 is CASSQERGESYEQYF. DNA of the CDR3: TGTGCCAGCAGCCAAGAACGGGGGGAGTCCTACGAGCAGTACTTC.

The gene calls are TRBV7-9 and TRBJ2-2; D gene ambiguous. The CDR3 length is 17 residues. V lost 3 bases to trimming and J lost 1 base, with 15 bases between them. Germline CDR1 reads SEHNR; CDR2 reads FQNEAQ (reference sequence). The CDR3 is CASSFLWAELNTGELFF. CDR3 DNA sequence: TGTGCCAGCAGCTTCTTGTGGGCAGAGTTGAACACCGGGGAGCTGTTTTTT.

The chain has TRBV19 and TRBJ2-7; 10 bases match TRBD1. The germline CDR1 and CDR2 sequences are LNHDA and SQIVND (reference sequence). The CDR3 loop spans 16 amino acids. V was clipped by 2 bases and J by 2 bases; unmatched bases: 6. The CDR3 here is CASSIISGTGAYEQYF. The CDR3 DNA is TGTGCCAGTAGTATAATTTCCGGGACAGGGGCCTACGAGCAGTACTTC.

V gene TRBV6-5 combines with J gene TRBJ1-2; tentative D call: TRBD1 (6 bases). Trimming took off 6 bases at V and 2 bases at J, with 10 bases between the two ends. Germline loops: CDR1 MNHEY, CDR2 SVGAGI. The CDR3 extends over 13 amino acids. The CDR3 is CASRQGWNYGYTF. The CDR3 DNA follows: TGTGCCAGCAGGCAGGGGTGGAACTATGGCTACACCTTC.

The rearrangement joins TRBV7-2 to TRBJ2-2; 7 bases map to TRBD2. Germline-derived CDR1 and CDR2 are SGHTA and FQGNSA. V was pared by 3 bases and J by 10 bases, with 11 bases of the junction left unmatched. The CDR3 loop spans 15 amino acids. The CDR3 DNA reads as TGTGCCAGCAGCTTTGTAGTCGGGGGGTACCCGGAGCTGTTTTTT. Translated, it gives CASSFVVGGYPELFF.

The rearrangement joins TRBV7-9 to TRBJ2-1; D perhaps matches TRBD1 (6 bases). Trimming took off 4 bases at V and 0 bases at J, with 10 bases between the two ends. Germline V gene sequence: CDR1 SEHNR, CDR2 FQNEAQ (reference sequence). This CDR3 comprises 15 residues. CDR3 sequence: CASSSRGSSYNEQFF. The CDR3 coding sequence is TGTGCCAGCAGCTCTAGGGGGAGCTCCTACAATGAGCAGTTCTTC. Supplemented by reference TRBV7-9 and TRBJ2-1, the full variable domain reads DTGVSQNPRHKITKRGQNVTFRCDPISEHNRLYWYRQTLGQGPEFLTYFQNEAQLEKSRLLSDRFSAERPKGSFSTLEIQRTEQGDSAMYLCASSSRGSSYNEQFFGPGTRLTVL.

The chain joins TRBV7-2 to TRBJ1-1; TRBD1 might be the D (6 bases). Trimming removed 1 base from V and 11 bases from J, with 17 bases in between. The CDR3 length is 14 residues. CDR1 and CDR2 (germline): SGHTA, FQGNSA. CDR3: CASSLELAGASAFF. The CDR3 nucleotides are TGTGCCAGCAGCTTAGAATTGGCAGGGGCTTCGGCTTTCTTT.

The V and J genes are TRBV25-1 and TRBJ1-1; D gene ambiguous. Germline V gene data show CDR1 as MGHDK and CDR2 as SYGVNS. Deletions cut 1 base from V and 1 base from J, with 10 bases between. The CDR3 length is 15 residues. In nucleotides, the CDR3 is TGTGCCAGCAGTGAATTCGCCGGTAAGAACACTGAAGCTTTCTTT. It specifies CASSEFAGKNTEAFF.

The rearrangement uses TRBV7-2 and TRBJ2-7, with 8 bases identical to TRBD1. In germline, CDR1 is SGHTA, CDR2 FQGNSA. Trimming took 1 base from V and 3 from J; bases not matched to a gene: 8. The CDR3 length is 16 residues. The CDR3 nucleotides read TGTGCCAGCAGCTTAGAGGGTTCCGACAGGGGCTACGAGCAGTACTTC. The encoded protein is CASSLEGSDRGYEQYF.

This clone was picked up a small number of times. This chain connects TRBV6-6 to TRBJ2-3, with TRBD2 matching 9 bases. The CDR3 has 12 amino acids. V shed 7 bases and J 6 bases; nucleotides not matched to a gene: 2. CDR1 and CDR2 from the germline V gene are MNHNY and SVGAGI (reference sequence). The CDR3 DNA reads TGTGCCAGCAATCTAGCGGGGGATACGCAGTATTTT. This codes for CASNLAGDTQYF.